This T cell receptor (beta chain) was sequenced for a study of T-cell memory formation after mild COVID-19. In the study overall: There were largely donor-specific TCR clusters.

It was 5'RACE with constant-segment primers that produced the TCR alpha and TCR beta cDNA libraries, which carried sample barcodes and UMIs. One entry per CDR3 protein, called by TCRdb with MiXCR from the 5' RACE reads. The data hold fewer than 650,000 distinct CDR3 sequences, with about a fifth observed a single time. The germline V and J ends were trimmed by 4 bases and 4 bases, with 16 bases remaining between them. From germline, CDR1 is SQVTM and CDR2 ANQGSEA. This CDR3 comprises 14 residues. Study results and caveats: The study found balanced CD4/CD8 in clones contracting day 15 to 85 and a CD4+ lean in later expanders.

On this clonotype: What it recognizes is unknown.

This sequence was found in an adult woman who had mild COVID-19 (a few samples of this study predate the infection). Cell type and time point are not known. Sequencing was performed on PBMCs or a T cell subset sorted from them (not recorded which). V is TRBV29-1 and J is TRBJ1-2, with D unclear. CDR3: CSVVTREWGYGYTF. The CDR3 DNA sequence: TGCAGCGTTGTCACGAGGGAATGGGGCTATGGCTACACCTTC.